This passage covers 16 T cell receptor beta chains from one sample sequenced in a study of blood T cells in healthy people across ages (dated by TCRdb to the mid-2010s). Libraries were built with 5' RACE. Data came from an Illumina HiSeq 2500. The second PCR ran for roughly 7 to 11 cycles and used a J-beta primer mix along with a sample-barcoded 5' primer. TCRdb ran its own pipeline on the public reads, namely fastp trimming at Q25 and MiXCR clone calling, and kept in-frame beta chains. Every distinct CDR3 protein forms one entry, paired with its most common genes and DNA. The table for this sample lists roughly 800,000 distinct CDR3 sequences; roughly 24% of them were counted only once. Of the sample, approximately 2.9% falls within the top ten clones. The sample was also linked to a second study, of T cells of mothers and their children.

Input material: blood. These receptors originate from a boy aged 5-17 years in good health.

For this clonotype: The CDR3 end shows no conserved phenylalanine or tryptophan, and so a read error is likely. J is TRBJ1-1 and V is TRBV6-6, with D possibly matching TRBD1 (5 bases). Trimming stripped 6 bases from V and 2 bases from J, with 16 bases between. In germline, CDR1 is MNHNY, CDR2 SVGAGI (reference sequence). CDR3 size: 15 residues. DNA of the CDR3: TGTGCCAGCAGAGGGGCCGCGACCCTAAACACTGAAGCTTTCCTT. This encodes CASRGAATLNTEAFL.

V usage is TRBV14 and J usage is TRBJ2-4; maybe TRBD1 (5 bases). V lost 0 bases to trimming and J lost 1 base, with 13 bases between them. Germline V gene sequence: CDR1 SGHDN, CDR2 FVKESK. The CDR3 spans 17 residues. The chain's CDR3 is CASSQEYRSSAKNIQYF. The CDR3 coding sequence is TGTGCCAGCAGCCAAGAATACAGGTCCTCCGCCAAAAACATTCAGTACTTC.

The chain couples TRBV7-2 to TRBJ2-5; D unresolved. V lost 7 bases and J 5 bases, leaving 17 bases between the germline ends. The germline CDR1 and CDR2 sequences are SGHTA and FQGNSA. CDR3 size: 14 residues. The CDR3 sequence: CASTVPALGETQYF. The CDR3 DNA sequence: TGTGCCAGCACCGTTCCAGCGTTAGGGGAGACCCAGTACTTC.

This clonotype came up many times. The chain is built from TRBV27 and TRBJ1-4, with D possibly TRBD1 on 5 matching bases. The germline CDR1 and CDR2 sequences are MNHEY and SMNVEV (reference sequence). The CDR3 extends over 14 amino acids. Trimming cost V 3 bases and J 7 bases, with 12 bases left between them. CDR3 sequence (DNA): TGTGCCAGCAGTTTTGGGGGTTTGGGTGAAAAACTGTTTTTT. This encodes CASSFGGLGEKLFF.

The chain is built from TRBV5-5 and TRBJ2-7; 7 bases fit TRBD2. This CDR3 is built from 13 residues. The V and J ends lost 0 bases and 7 bases, in that order; junction bases with no gene match: 4. The germline gives CDR1 SGHKS, CDR2 YYEKEE (reference sequence). CDR3 nucleotide sequence: TGTGCCAGCAGCTTGGAGCGGGGTCGGGAGCAGTACTTC. Translated, it gives CASSLERGREQYF.

Concerning this clonotype: A read error may account for a junction end that differs from germline. V and J are TRBV14 and TRBJ1-1; D unresolved. CDR1 is SGHDN and CDR2 is FVKESK in the germline V gene. This CDR3 spans 14 amino acids. The CDR3 DNA sequence: TGTGCCAGCAGCCAAGATAGGACGAACACTGAGGCTTTCTTT. Protein: CASSQDRTNTEAFF.

The chain links TRBV6-5 to TRBJ2-3, with D hard to call. The germline V gene encodes CDR1 MNHEY and CDR2 SVGAGI. With 4 bases removed from V and 5 bases from J, the gap between germline ends came to 10 bases. The CDR3 runs to 13 residues. The DNA of the CDR3 is TGTGCCAGCAGTTCGTATGTGGGAGATACGCAGTATTTT. It codes for CASSSYVGDTQYF.

This clonotype was counted only a few times. The chain uses TRBV3-1 and TRBJ1-2, with 10 bases that match TRBD1. The trim removed 5 bases at V and 5 bases at J, leaving 5 bases unmatched. Germline lookup yields CDR1 LGHDT and CDR2 YNNKEL (reference sequence). The CDR3 is 14 residues long. The CDR3 DNA reads TGTGCCAGCAGCAGACAGGGGGCGGAGTATGGCTACACCTTC. Translating gives CASSRQGAEYGYTF.

This clonotype was seen only a few times. CDR3 in amino acids: CASSASSSYNEQFF. CDR3 coding DNA: TGTGCCAGCAGCGCAAGTTCCTCCTACAATGAGCAGTTCTTC. V usage is TRBV11-2 and J usage is TRBJ2-1; D gene uncertain. V lost 5 bases to trimming and J lost 0 bases, with 8 bases between them. This CDR3 is built from 14 residues. The V gene's germline CDR1 is SGHAT and CDR2 FQNNGV.

The table lists this clonotype with a few counts. The rearrangement uses TRBV20-1 and TRBJ1-3, with a tentative D call TRBD1 (6 bases). Germline CDR1 DFQATT, CDR2 SNEGSKA (reference sequence). V shed 0 bases and J shed 3 bases, with 15 bases lying between them. The CDR3 runs to 16 residues. CDR3: CSARDPGQNDGNTIYF. CDR3 DNA: TGCAGTGCTAGAGATCCTGGACAGAACGATGGAAACACCATATATTTT.

In this sample, this clonotype turned up a few times. The genes are TRBV2 and TRBJ2-1; D might be TRBD2 (5 bases). Looked up from germline, CDR1 is SNHLY and CDR2 is FYNNEI. Trimming stripped 6 bases from V and 5 bases from J, with 20 bases between. The CDR3 contains 16 residues. CDR3 DNA: TGTGCCAGCAGCGCCTCGAGGATGAGCGGAGACAATGAGCAGTTCTTC. Protein sequence: CASSASRMSGDNEQFF.

This rearrangement joins TRBV11-1 to TRBJ2-1; 7 bases fit TRBD2. V shed 5 bases, J shed 2 bases, and the junction held 12 bases outside the gene matches. The V gene's germline CDR1 is SGHAT and CDR2 FQDESV (reference sequence). This CDR3 spans 17 amino acids. The DNA of the CDR3 is TGTGCCAGCAGCACTCCGCTCAGGCTAGCGGCCTACAATGAGCAGTTCTTC. Translating gives CASSTPLRLAAYNEQFF.

V and J are TRBV12-3 or TRBV12-4 and TRBJ2-5, with a possible D match to TRBD2 (5 bases). This CDR3 is 13 amino acids long. V shed 5 bases and J shed 2 bases, with 9 bases lying between them. The CDR3 DNA follows: TGTGCCAGCAGTCGGACTTCACAAGAGACCCAGTACTTC. The encoded protein is CASSRTSQETQYF.

The chain has TRBV7-9 and TRBJ2-1; no firm D call. The CDR3 is made up of 16 amino acids. The germline CDR1 and CDR2 sequences are SEHNR and FQNEAQ (reference sequence). V was trimmed by 1 base and J by 4 bases, leaving 14 bases between them. In nucleotides, the CDR3 is TGTGCCAGCAGCTTAGTCCCGGTCTGGGTATACAATGAGCAGTTCTTC. Translating gives CASSLVPVWVYNEQFF.

The chain employs TRBV7-2 and TRBJ1-1; the D gene is possibly TRBD1 (5 bases). V was cut by 5 bases and J by 11 bases, with 18 bases left in between. Germline values: CDR1 SGHTA, CDR2 FQGNSA. The CDR3 sequence is 13 residues long. CDR3 sequence (DNA): TGTGCCAGCAGCCCCAGGGACCCAAGGCGGGCTTTCTTT. Protein: CASSPRDPRRAFF.

A few counts support this clonotype. The V gene is TRBV14, the J gene TRBJ2-4, with D perhaps TRBD2 (6 bases). Trimming pared 3 bases from V and 0 bases from J, leaving 6 bases between. Germline loops: CDR1 SGHDN, CDR2 FVKESK. This CDR3 spans 14 amino acids. The CDR3 nucleotides are TGTGCCAGCAGCCACGGGGGAGCCAAAAACATTCAGTACTTC. Protein product: CASSHGGAKNIQYF.